This T cell receptor (beta chain) was recorded in a study of blood T cell repertoires in COVID-19. All enrollees were about 18 to 89 years old and from under 25 US areas. Membership in each cohort depended on participant-reported clinical history. Cohort 3 donors were reported recovered after two negative PCRs, clearance, or symptom resolution. Germline V gives CDR1 MGHDK, CDR2 SYGVNS. J gave up 3 bases and V 6 bases, and 8 bases lay outside the gene matches. This CDR3 comprises 14 residues. Sequencing was performed with immunoSEQ multiplex PCR; in TCRdb, only in-frame clones are kept and a portion is missing. The sample consists of approximately 250,000 clones, around 80% of them appearing once.

This TCR was recovered from a man aged 35 to 55 who had recovered from COVID-19. The chain couples TRBV25-1 to TRBJ2-7; 7 positions match TRBD2. The sample comprised PBMCs or T cells enriched from blood (not recorded which). CDR3 sequence (DNA): TGTGCCAGCAGCACCTTTGGCGGGAGCTACGAGCAGTACTTC. Its protein product is CASSTFGGSYEQYF.